This TCR beta chain was documented in a study of regulatory T cells in long-lasting Graves disease. The junction had 10 bases not matched to a gene; V was cut back by 4 bases and J by 7 bases. Germline lookup yields CDR1 SGHNT and CDR2 YYREEE (reference sequence). CDR3 length: 15 residues. Sequencing libraries for TCR beta were prepared with iRepertoire HTBI primers and Arm-PCR of CDR3 regions. TCRdb recomputed calls from the multiplex PCR reads with MiXCR, one row per CDR3 protein. In the table there are 350,000 to 450,000 distinct CDR3 sequences, around 20% of which are singletons. Findings of the study overall: Persistent disease was associated with favored TRBV28 usage and with favored use of TRBJ1-2 and TRBJ2-5.

Regarding this clonotype: Its antigen is undetermined.

Described time point: persistent/refractory GD, antithyroid drugs over 5 years with positive TRAb. RNA isolated from PBMCs was used to make the TCR library. As collected, the peripheral blood samples measured 7 to 9.5 milliliters each and went into EDTA tubes. Specimen: peripheral blood mononuclear cells (PBMCs), collected when the disease was refractory, from a patient treated with antithyroid drugs. The chain recombines TRBV5-4 with TRBJ2-2; 7 nucleotides align to TRBD1. This TCR came from a female donor with Graves disease. Here the CDR3 DNA reads TGTGCCAGCAGCCCTTACAGGGGCGTTGACGGGGAGCTGTTTTTT. Encoded protein: CASSPYRGVDGELFF.